This T cell receptor beta chain was obtained from a study of T cells in Graves' hyperthyroidism and ophthalmopathy (dated by TCRdb to 2018 to 2020). Background on the whole study: Peripheral blood samples were taken at the time of initial diagnosis, prior to any treatment. Prospective prediction of ophthalmopathy was tested in an independent validation cohort consisting of 18 to 20 hyperthyroidism patients and some 16 patients who later progressed to ophthalmopathy. The 100 or so discovery patients were randomly divided into training and test sets at a 7:3 ratio. The paper describes TCR Vbeta CDR3 sequencing of 135 peripheral blood samples, made up of roughly 45 ophthalmopathy patients, 70 to 75 hyperthyroidism patients and approximately 17 progressor patients. Thyroid tissue and blood T-cell repertoires from six Graves' hyperthyroidism patients were also compared in the study. Following sampling, methimazole starting at 30 mg daily was given to hyperthyroidism patients, and high-dose intravenous methylprednisolone was given to ophthalmopathy patients. TCR V-J signatures able to tell the groups apart were searched for in a discovery cohort of 90 to 100 patients, of whom more than 40 had Graves' ophthalmopathy and some 60 had stable Graves' hyperthyroidism. Overall study results and their limits: Most expanded thyroid clonotypes (frequency above 0.001) were also detected in blood, a finding suggesting that blood repertoires may reflect thyroid immune responses. During validation, the model predicted progression to ophthalmopathy a median of about 5.9 months ahead of onset, with around 71% sensitivity and roughly 75% specificity. A 13 V-J signature model separated ophthalmopathy from stable hyperthyroidism, with approximately 87% sensitivity and about 81% specificity in cross-validation and 80%/75% in testing. Sample size was not statistically predetermined, and investigators were not blinded to group allocation.

Ophthalmopathy patients had moderately to severely active disease, Clinical Activity Score of at least 3, NOSPECS grade of at least 4, and duration under 3 months. Patients with uncontrolled infections, other autoimmune diseases, pregnancy or lactation were excluded. Clinical symptoms, serum thyroxine and TRAb, thyroid ultrasound, and orbital computed tomography formed the basis for the diagnoses. PBMCs were separated from 10 ml of fresh peripheral blood using Ficoll-Paque density gradient centrifugation. Trizol reagent was used to extract total RNA, and RNA quality was then checked on an Agilent 2100 Bioanalyzer. This clonotype was seen only a few times. The antigen it recognizes is unknown. No much larger clone is present one base from it, and per-base qualities are unavailable. The TCR beta CDR3 regions were amplified from the RNA transcripts. A first-round RT-PCR of the TCR CDR3 used the HTBI primer set with the Qiagen OneStep RT-PCR kit. The libraries were constructed in a second round of multiplex PCR and then size-selected and purified. The libraries were sequenced on an Illumina HiSeq2000 using paired-end 100 bp reads. On the study's bioinformatics: SOAPnuke was used to process the raw data, removing reads that contained adapters or uncalled bases, had a mean Phred below 15, or lacked an exact match to the constant primer or identifier. High-quality paired reads were merged using COPE v1.2.5, and each unique nucleotide sequence was defined as a clonotype. MiTCR v1.1 was used to align clonotypes to the IMGT TRBV, TRBD and TRBJ reference segments. Only V-J combinations with frequency above 0.0001, covering approximately 99% of repertoires, were analysed. A TCS score was defined as the ratio between F50 (clonal expansion) and ExV (chaos), using BLOSUM62-based TCRdist between CDR3 peptides within each V-J. Welch's t-statistics and random forest reduced around 510 V-J features to some 14, which were used in a naive Bayes classifier (R e1071). TCRdb handled the public reads itself, with Q25 trimming in fastp and clone calling in MiXCR, and kept productive beta chains. Each record represents a unique CDR3 protein, reported with the most common genes and DNA among its rows. The V and J calls and clone size come from TCRdb's table, not from the authors' own analysis. For this sample there are hundreds of thousands of distinct CDR3 sequences; less than 20% appear just once. The top ten clonotypes cover roughly 44% of the sample.

CDR1 SGHRS and CDR2 YFSETQ are derived from the germline V gene. V lost 4 bases and J lost 5 bases; the stretch between them is 12 bases long. Including the terminal cysteine and phenylalanine, the CDR3 comprises 13 residues. Only the CDR3 DNA stays, 39 bases, in frame from base 1. Recombination connected TRBV5-1 to TRBJ1-1, with the D gene call left open. Sequencing was done on a sample of blood. The source of this sequence is a man aged 40-50 years with Graves' ophthalmopathy. At the DNA level, the sequence is TGCGCCAGCAGCAAAGAGGTCCGGACTGAAGCTTTCTTT. This gives the protein CASSKEVRTEAFF.